One and the same sample provided the 20 T cell receptor beta chains below, sequenced in a study of vaccination effects on CD4 cells after COVID-19. Only in-frame clones appear in the TCRdb table, and some are missing; sequencing was by immunoSEQ multiplex PCR. The sample has 70,000 or so clones; 65% to 80% are singletons. CD4+ T cells specific for antigen were expanded with viral peptide pools by the ViraFEST assay before sequencing. At the end of less than 12 days of culture, CD4+ T cells were isolated. Neither prior SARS-CoV-2 infection nor positive nucleocapsid antibodies were present in the vaccine recipients. These receptors lack a known antigen. The sample consisted of CD4+ T cells from PBMCs cultured with HCoV-NL63 spike peptides, taken before COVID-19 vaccination. The receptors were gathered from a human donor who received a COVID-19 vaccine.

The chain recombines TRBV7-3 with TRBJ1-1; D unresolved. Germline V gene sequence: CDR1 SGHTA, CDR2 FQGTGA. The CDR3 contains 13 residues. V was trimmed by 3 bases and J by 0 bases, leaving 5 bases between them. CDR3 region: CASSFSLNTEAFF. As DNA, the CDR3 is TGTGCCAGCAGCTTCTCCCTGAACACTGAAGCTTTCTTT.

The chain employs TRBV6-5 and TRBJ2-7; D could derive from TRBD1 or TRBD2 (5 bases each). The CDR3 has 15 residues. The germline V gene encodes CDR1 MNHEY and CDR2 SVGAGI. V was shortened by 2 bases and J by 2 bases, with 13 bases between the two germline ends. The CDR3 region is CASSYGREGPYEQYV. CDR3 DNA: TGTGCCAGCAGTTACGGGCGCGAGGGGCCCTACGAGCAGTACGTC.

This clone was seen more than once but under ten times. The chain couples TRBV5-6 to TRBJ2-3, with unresolved D. The CDR3 totals 11 residues. V lost 1 base, J lost 5 bases, and 2 bases lay in between. Germline assignment: CDR1 SGHDT and CDR2 YYEEEE. CDR3 bases: TGTGCCAGCAGCTTGAGAGATACGCAGTATTTT. Residues: CASSLRDTQYF.

The chain is built from TRBV29-1 and TRBJ1-5, with 8 bases identical to TRBD1. The V and J ends lost 1 base and 9 bases, in that order; junction bases with no gene match: 11. Germline V gene sequence: CDR1 SQVTM, CDR2 ANQGSEA. The CDR3 has 15 amino acids. The DNA of the CDR3 is TGCAGCGTTGAAGTGGAGGACAGGGTTTCGGGGCCCCAGCATTTT. It codes for CSVEVEDRVSGPQHF. Combining the CDR3 with reference TRBV29-1 and TRBJ1-5 gives the whole variable domain SAVISQKPSRDICQRGTSLTIQCQVDSQVTMMFWYRQQPGQSLTLIATANQGSEATYESGFVIDKFPISRPNLTFSTLTVSNMSPEDSSIYLCSVEVEDRVSGPQHFGDGTRLSIL.

This clone has a handful of counts. The rearrangement uses TRBV2 and TRBJ2-7; the D is unclear. Trimming removed 1 base from V and 0 bases from J, with 10 bases in between. Germline V CDR1 and CDR2: SNHLY, FYNNEI. The length of the CDR3 is 15 residues. Here the CDR3 reads CASSEGVWGSYEQYV. CDR3 in DNA: TGTGCCAGCAGTGAAGGGGTGTGGGGCTCCTACGAGCAGTACGTC.

This chain connects TRBV12-3 or TRBV12-4 to TRBJ1-1; 7 bases agree with TRBD1. Trimming at V came to 1 base and at J to 4 bases, leaving 0 bases not matched to a gene. The CDR3 has 13 amino acids. The chain's CDR3 is CASSLDRGTEAFF. DNA for the CDR3: TGTGCCAGCAGTTTAGACAGGGGCACTGAAGCTTTCTTT.

The chain has TRBV7-9 and TRBJ2-5; a possible D gene is TRBD1 (5 bases). The CDR3 totals 13 residues. The germline V gene has CDR1 SEHNR and CDR2 FQNEAQ (reference sequence). V dropped 5 bases and J dropped 1 base, with 8 bases sitting between them. CDR3 sequence reads: CASSPDIQETQYF. For the CDR3, the DNA is TGTGCCAGCAGCCCGGACATCCAAGAGACCCAGTACTTC.

DNA of the CDR3: TGTGCCATCAGTGAAGGGACGGAGGCTGGCTACACCTTC. Translation: CAISEGTEAGYTF. This chain connects TRBV10-3 to TRBJ1-2; possibly TRBD1 for D (5 bases). V lost 3 bases and J 7 bases, leaving 12 bases between the germline ends. This CDR3 region has 13 residues. Looked up from germline, CDR1 is ENHRY and CDR2 is SYGVKD.

The V gene is TRBV9, the J gene TRBJ1-5; D remains ambiguous. The CDR3 is 16 amino acids. Germline assignment: CDR1 SGDLS and CDR2 YYNGEE. V shed 0 bases and J shed 3 bases, with 13 bases lying between them. CDR3 in DNA: TGTGCCAGCAGCGTAGGTCCGGATAGTATCAATCAGCCCCAGCATTTT. Translation: CASSVGPDSINQPQHF. The full variable domain, its missing parts supplied by reference TRBV9 and TRBJ1-5, is DSGVTQTPKHLITATGQRVTLRCSPRSGDLSVYWYQQSLDQGLQFLIQYYNGEERAKGNILERFSAQQFPDLHSELNLSSLELGDSALYFCASSVGPDSINQPQHFGDGTRLSIL.

Remarks on this clone: This specimen includes other DNA sequences encoding the same CDR3. The J gene is TRBJ2-2, the V gene TRBV5-1; D is perhaps TRBD2 (6 bases). This CDR3 spans 15 amino acids. V dropped 1 base and J dropped 0 bases, with 7 bases sitting between them. The germline CDR1 and CDR2 sequences are SGHRS and YFSETQ. The CDR3 region has the DNA TGCGCCAGCAGCTTGTCGGGAGCGAACACCGGGGAGCTGTTTTTT. Its translation: CASSLSGANTGELFF.

The chain links TRBV18 to TRBJ1-3; TRBD1 matches 7 bases. This CDR3 comprises 14 residues. Looked up from germline, CDR1 is KGHSH and CDR2 is LQKENI. The V gene end was trimmed by 3 bases and the J gene end by 2 bases; junction bases not matched to a gene: 1. The CDR3 DNA sequence: TGTGCCAGCTCACCCGGGACAGCTGGAAACACCATATATTTT. Its translation: CASSPGTAGNTIYF.

The CDR3 region is CASSHWRGGLNEQYV. The CDR3 DNA is TGTGCCAGCAGCCACTGGCGGGGGGGCCTGAACGAGCAGTACGTC. The chain uses TRBV13 and TRBJ2-7; 9 bases agree with TRBD2. The V and J ends lost 5 bases and 5 bases, in that order; junction bases with no gene match: 10. CDR3 size: 15 residues. Germline V gene data show CDR1 as PRHDT and CDR2 as FYEKMQ (reference sequence).

The V and J genes are TRBV18 and TRBJ1-6, with 9 nucleotides matching TRBD1. Germline CDR1 reads KGHSH; CDR2 reads LQKENI. With V trimmed by 2 bases and J by 14 bases, 10 bases remained unmatched. This CDR3 has 15 residues. The CDR3 loop reads CASSPNTGGMSTLHF. The CDR3 region has the DNA TGTGCCAGCTCACCAAATACAGGGGGCATGTCAACCCTCCACTTT.

This clone showed up just once. The chain couples TRBV11-2 to TRBJ2-2, with TRBD2 matching 7 bases. CDR1 is SGHAT and CDR2 is FQNNGV in the germline V gene. The trim removed 5 bases at V and 1 base at J, leaving 4 bases unmatched. The CDR3 covers 15 residues. In nucleotides, the CDR3 is TGTGCCAGCAGCCGCGTAGCGGGGAACACCGGGGAGCTGTTTTTT. Amino acids: CASSRVAGNTGELFF.

The V gene is TRBV5-1, the J gene TRBJ1-1, with D possibly matching TRBD1 (5 bases). CDR3 length equals 13 residues. Trimming left V 2 bases short and J 10 bases short, with 15 bases between. Germline CDR1 SGHRS, CDR2 YFSETQ. The CDR3 region has the DNA TGCGCCAGCAGCTTCGATCCGGGGGGTCGAGCTTTCTTT. It encodes CASSFDPGGRAFF.

The J gene is TRBJ1-2, the V gene TRBV7-2; maybe TRBD1 (5 bases). V lost 0 bases, J lost 8 bases, and 16 bases lay in between. This CDR3 contains 15 residues. CDR1 and CDR2 (germline): SGHTA, FQGNSA. The CDR3 is CASSLALRGTVGYTF. The CDR3, as DNA: TGTGCCAGCAGCTTAGCGCTTAGAGGGACTGTCGGCTACACCTTC.

V gene TRBV4-1 combines with J gene TRBJ2-2; unclear D gene. This CDR3 spans 17 amino acids. CDR1 is MGHRA, CDR2 YSYEKL, per germline. The V gene lost 4 bases and the J gene lost 0 bases, with 15 bases spanning the gap. CDR3 DNA sequence: TGCGCCAGCAGCCTATTTTCCGGGTCCTCGAACACCGGGGAGCTGTTTTTT. Translating gives CASSLFSGSSNTGELFF.

V is TRBV3-1 (or the pseudogene TRBV3-2) and J is TRBJ2-2; 7 bases line up with TRBD2. The germline gives CDR1 LGHDT, CDR2 YNNKEL (reference sequence). The CDR3 sequence is 16 residues long. V was pared by 1 base and J by 7 bases, with 9 bases of the junction left unmatched. CDR3 in amino acids: CASSQVRGGSGGELFF. DNA for the CDR3: TGTGCCAGCAGCCAAGTTCGCGGGGGATCCGGCGGGGAGCTGTTTTTT.

This clone was detected a few times. V usage is TRBV18 and J usage is TRBJ1-5; TRBD1 matches at 7 bases. The CDR3 is 15 amino acids. Trimming at V came to 2 bases and at J to 3 bases, leaving 4 bases not matched to a gene. Germline loops: CDR1 KGHSH, CDR2 LQKENI. DNA for the CDR3: TGTGCCAGCTCACCAAACAGGGGAGACAATCAGCCCCAGCATTTT. Its translation is CASSPNRGDNQPQHF.

The chain combines TRBV11-3 with TRBJ2-2; no clear D gene. The CDR3 is made up of 14 amino acids. V was pared by 2 bases and J by 1 base, with 5 bases between. CDR1 SGHNT and CDR2 YENEEA come from the germline V gene. The CDR3 region has the DNA TGTGCCAGCAGCTTATTAGGGAACACCGGGGAGCTGTTTTTT. It specifies CASSLLGNTGELFF.